This T cell receptor beta chain stems from a study of CD8+ T cells in alopecia areata. Background on the study: Those patients who were treated received oral tofacitinib, which was given at 5 to 10 mg twice daily for moderate-to-severe alopecia areata.

V shed 7 bases and J 5 bases; nucleotides not matched to a gene: 7. The CDR3 sequence is 14 residues long. Germline values: CDR1 MNHEY, CDR2 SMNVEV (reference sequence). Sequencing templates came from extracted RNA that was reverse transcribed into cDNA. The data were produced by immunoSEQ multiplex PCR, yet TCRdb's version contains in-frame clones alone and is incomplete. Of 160,000 or so clones in the sample, around half were seen once. With respect to this clone: Its antigen is currently unknown.

Study-wide results and caveats: Scalp sample data also include resident alphabeta T cells from normal skin.

In alopecia areata patients, both lesional scalp punch biopsies and peripheral blood were collected. Sorting of CD4+ and CD8+ T cells was performed on PBMCs. J is TRBJ1-1 and V is TRBV27, with TRBD1 identical over 10 bases. Here the sequenced sample was CD8+ T cells sorted from blood, taken at week 0. The receptor was isolated from a human donor with alopecia areata. The CDR3 nucleotides are TGTGCCAGCAAATCCGGGACAGGGGAAACTGAAGCTTTCTTT. Protein sequence: CASKSGTGETEAFF.